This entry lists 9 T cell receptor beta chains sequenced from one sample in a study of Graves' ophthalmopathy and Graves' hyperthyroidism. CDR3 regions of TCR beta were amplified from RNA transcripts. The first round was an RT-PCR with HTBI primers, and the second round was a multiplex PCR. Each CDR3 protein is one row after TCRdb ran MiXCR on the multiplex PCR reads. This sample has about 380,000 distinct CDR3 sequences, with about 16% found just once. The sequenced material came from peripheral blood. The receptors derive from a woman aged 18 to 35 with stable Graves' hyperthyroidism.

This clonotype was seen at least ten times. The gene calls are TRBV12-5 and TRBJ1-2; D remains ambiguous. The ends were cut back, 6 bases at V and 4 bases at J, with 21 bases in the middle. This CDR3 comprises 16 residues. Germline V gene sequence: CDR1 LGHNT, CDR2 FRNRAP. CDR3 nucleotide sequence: TGTGCTAGTGGCTTTGTGTCCGGAGACATTGGCTATGGCTACACCTTC. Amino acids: CASGFVSGDIGYGYTF.

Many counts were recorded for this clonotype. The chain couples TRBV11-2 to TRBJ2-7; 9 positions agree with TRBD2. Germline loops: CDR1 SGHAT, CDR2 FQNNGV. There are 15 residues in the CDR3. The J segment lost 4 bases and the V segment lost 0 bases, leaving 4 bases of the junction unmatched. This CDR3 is CASSLEGLAGYEQYF. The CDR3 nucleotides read TGTGCCAGCAGCTTAGAGGGGCTAGCGGGGTACGAGCAGTACTTC.

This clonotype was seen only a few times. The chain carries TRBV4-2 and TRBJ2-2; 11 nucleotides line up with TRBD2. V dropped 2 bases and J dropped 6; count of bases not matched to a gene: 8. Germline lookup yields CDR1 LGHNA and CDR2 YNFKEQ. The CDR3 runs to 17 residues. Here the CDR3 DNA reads TGTGCCAGCAGCCAATTTAGTGGACTAGCGGGCTCCGGGGAGCTGTTTTTT. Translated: CASSQFSGLAGSGELFF.

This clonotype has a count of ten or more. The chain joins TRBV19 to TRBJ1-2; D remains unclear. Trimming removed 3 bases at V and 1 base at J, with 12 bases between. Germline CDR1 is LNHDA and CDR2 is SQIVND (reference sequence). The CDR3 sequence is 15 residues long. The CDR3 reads CASSMGDGGNYGYTF. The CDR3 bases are TGTGCCAGTAGTATGGGTGACGGAGGTAACTATGGCTACACCTTC.

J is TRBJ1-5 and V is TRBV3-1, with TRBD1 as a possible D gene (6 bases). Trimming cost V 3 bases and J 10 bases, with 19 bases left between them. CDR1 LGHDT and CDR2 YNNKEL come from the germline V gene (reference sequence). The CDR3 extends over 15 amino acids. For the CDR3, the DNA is TGTGCCAGCAGCCAGGGGGGAGGGGGAGCGGGTCCCCAGCATTTT. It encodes CASSQGGGGAGPQHF.

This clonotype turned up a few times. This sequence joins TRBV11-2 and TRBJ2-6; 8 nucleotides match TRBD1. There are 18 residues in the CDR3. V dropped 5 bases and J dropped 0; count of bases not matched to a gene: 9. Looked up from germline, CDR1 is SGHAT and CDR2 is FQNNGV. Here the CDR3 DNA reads TGTGCCAGCAGCGGCTCCCGGGACAGGCTCTCTGGGGCCAACGTCCTGACTTTC. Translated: CASSGSRDRLSGANVLTF.

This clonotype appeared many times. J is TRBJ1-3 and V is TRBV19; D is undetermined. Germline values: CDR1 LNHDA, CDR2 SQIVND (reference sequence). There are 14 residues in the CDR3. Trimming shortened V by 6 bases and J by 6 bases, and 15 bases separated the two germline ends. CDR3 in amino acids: CASSGPLTENTIYF. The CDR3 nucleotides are TGTGCCAGTAGCGGACCCCTCACCGAAAACACCATATATTTT.

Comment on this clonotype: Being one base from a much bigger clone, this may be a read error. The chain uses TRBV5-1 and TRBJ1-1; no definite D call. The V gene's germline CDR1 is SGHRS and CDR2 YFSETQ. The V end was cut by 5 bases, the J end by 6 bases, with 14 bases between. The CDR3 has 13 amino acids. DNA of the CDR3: TGCGCCAGCAGACGGACGGGGTCCCCTGAAGCTTTCTTT. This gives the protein CASRRTGSPEAFF. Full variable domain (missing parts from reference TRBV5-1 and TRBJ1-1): KAGVTQTPRYLIKTRGQQVTLSCSPISGHRSVSWYQQTPGQGLQFLFEYFSETQRNKGNFPGRFSGRQFSNSRSEMNVSTLELGDSALYLCASRRTGSPEAFFGQGTRLTVV.

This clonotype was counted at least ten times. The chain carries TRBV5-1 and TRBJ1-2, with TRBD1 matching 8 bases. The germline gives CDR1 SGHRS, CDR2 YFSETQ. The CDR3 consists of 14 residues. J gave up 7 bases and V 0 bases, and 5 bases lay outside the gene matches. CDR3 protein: CASSLARQGIGYTF. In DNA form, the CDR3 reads TGCGCCAGCAGCTTGGCCCGACAGGGGATTGGCTACACCTTC.